This is a list of T cell receptor beta chains from one sample in a study of T cell responses to AZD1222 COVID-19 vaccine. Measured with immunoSEQ multiplex PCR; TCRdb has only the in-frame clones, and not every one. The sample carries around 130,000 clones, 85% to 95% recorded once. The source was peripheral blood, collected on day 0 of AZD1222 vaccination. These receptors were collected from an adult in good health. The CDR3 runs from the conserved cysteine through the conserved F or W. D genes are given only for firm matches. A row's size may be missing; if present it is once, few, many or a size class.

CDR3 protein: CSARDRGPLHF
CDR3 DNA: TGCAGTGCGAGGGACAGGGGACCCCTCCACTTT
J gene: TRBJ1-6
D gene: TRBD1
clone size: once
V gene: TRBV20-1

CDR3 protein: CAWTSGSYNEQFF
CDR3 DNA: TGTGCCTGGACTAGCGGGTCCTACAATGAGCAGTTCTTC
J gene: TRBJ2-1
D gene: TRBD2
clone size: .
V gene: TRBV30

CDR3 protein: CASSSRGQETQYF
CDR3 DNA: TGTGCCAGCAGTTCCAGGGGACAAGAGACCCAGTACTTC
J gene: TRBJ2-5
D gene: .
clone size: .
V gene: TRBV12-3/TRBV12-4

CDR3 protein: CASSPLRGSYNSPLHF
CDR3 DNA: TGTGCCAGCAGCCCGCTAAGGGGCTCCTATAATTCACCCCTCCACTTT
J gene: TRBJ1-6
D gene: .
clone size: .
V gene: TRBV7-6

CDR3 protein: CASSFFSGRALRNEQFF
CDR3 DNA: TGTGCCAGCAGCTTCTTTAGCGGGAGGGCCCTCAGAAATGAGCAGTTCTTC
J gene: TRBJ2-1
D gene: TRBD2
clone size: .
V gene: TRBV11-2

CDR3 protein: CAIGGTSGRRGQETQYF
CDR3 DNA: TGTGCCATCGGCGGGACTAGCGGGAGGAGGGGCCAAGAGACCCAGTACTTC
J gene: TRBJ2-5
D gene: TRBD2
clone size: .
V gene: TRBV28

CDR3 protein: CASSQDSKLAGGPPYEQYF
CDR3 DNA: TGTGCCAGCAGCCAAGATTCGAAACTAGCGGGAGGTCCGCCCTACGAGCAGTACTTC
J gene: TRBJ2-7
D gene: TRBD2
clone size: .
V gene: TRBV14

CDR3 protein: CASSRLAGGSYNEQFF
CDR3 DNA: TGTGCCAGCAGTCGCCTAGCGGGAGGTTCCTACAATGAGCAGTTCTTC
J gene: TRBJ2-1
D gene: TRBD2
clone size: .
V gene: TRBV6-6

CDR3 protein: CASSRPYQGLARGDEQFF
CDR3 DNA: TGTGCCAGCAGCAGACCCTACCAGGGACTAGCGAGGGGGGATGAGCAGTTCTTC
J gene: TRBJ2-1
D gene: TRBD2
clone size: .
V gene: TRBV7-8

CDR3 protein: CAISSGGYNEQFF
CDR3 DNA: TGTGCCATCAGCTCGGGGGGATACAATGAGCAGTTCTTC
J gene: TRBJ2-1
D gene: TRBD2
clone size: .
V gene: TRBV10-3

CDR3 protein: CSVEDLGLAGGEDEQFF
CDR3 DNA: TGCAGCGTTGAAGATCTCGGACTAGCGGGAGGAGAGGATGAGCAGTTCTTC
J gene: TRBJ2-1
D gene: TRBD2
clone size: once
V gene: TRBV29-1

CDR3 protein: CASSQDDGAGGYYGYTF
CDR3 DNA: TGTGCCAGCAGCCAAGATGATGGGGCAGGGGGCTACTATGGCTACACCTTC
J gene: TRBJ1-2
D gene: TRBD1
clone size: .
V gene: TRBV4-2

CDR3 protein: CASSTGARQTYEQYF
CDR3 DNA: TGTGCCAGCAGCACCGGAGCCAGGCAAACCTACGAGCAGTACTTC
J gene: TRBJ2-7
D gene: .
clone size: .
V gene: TRBV5-4